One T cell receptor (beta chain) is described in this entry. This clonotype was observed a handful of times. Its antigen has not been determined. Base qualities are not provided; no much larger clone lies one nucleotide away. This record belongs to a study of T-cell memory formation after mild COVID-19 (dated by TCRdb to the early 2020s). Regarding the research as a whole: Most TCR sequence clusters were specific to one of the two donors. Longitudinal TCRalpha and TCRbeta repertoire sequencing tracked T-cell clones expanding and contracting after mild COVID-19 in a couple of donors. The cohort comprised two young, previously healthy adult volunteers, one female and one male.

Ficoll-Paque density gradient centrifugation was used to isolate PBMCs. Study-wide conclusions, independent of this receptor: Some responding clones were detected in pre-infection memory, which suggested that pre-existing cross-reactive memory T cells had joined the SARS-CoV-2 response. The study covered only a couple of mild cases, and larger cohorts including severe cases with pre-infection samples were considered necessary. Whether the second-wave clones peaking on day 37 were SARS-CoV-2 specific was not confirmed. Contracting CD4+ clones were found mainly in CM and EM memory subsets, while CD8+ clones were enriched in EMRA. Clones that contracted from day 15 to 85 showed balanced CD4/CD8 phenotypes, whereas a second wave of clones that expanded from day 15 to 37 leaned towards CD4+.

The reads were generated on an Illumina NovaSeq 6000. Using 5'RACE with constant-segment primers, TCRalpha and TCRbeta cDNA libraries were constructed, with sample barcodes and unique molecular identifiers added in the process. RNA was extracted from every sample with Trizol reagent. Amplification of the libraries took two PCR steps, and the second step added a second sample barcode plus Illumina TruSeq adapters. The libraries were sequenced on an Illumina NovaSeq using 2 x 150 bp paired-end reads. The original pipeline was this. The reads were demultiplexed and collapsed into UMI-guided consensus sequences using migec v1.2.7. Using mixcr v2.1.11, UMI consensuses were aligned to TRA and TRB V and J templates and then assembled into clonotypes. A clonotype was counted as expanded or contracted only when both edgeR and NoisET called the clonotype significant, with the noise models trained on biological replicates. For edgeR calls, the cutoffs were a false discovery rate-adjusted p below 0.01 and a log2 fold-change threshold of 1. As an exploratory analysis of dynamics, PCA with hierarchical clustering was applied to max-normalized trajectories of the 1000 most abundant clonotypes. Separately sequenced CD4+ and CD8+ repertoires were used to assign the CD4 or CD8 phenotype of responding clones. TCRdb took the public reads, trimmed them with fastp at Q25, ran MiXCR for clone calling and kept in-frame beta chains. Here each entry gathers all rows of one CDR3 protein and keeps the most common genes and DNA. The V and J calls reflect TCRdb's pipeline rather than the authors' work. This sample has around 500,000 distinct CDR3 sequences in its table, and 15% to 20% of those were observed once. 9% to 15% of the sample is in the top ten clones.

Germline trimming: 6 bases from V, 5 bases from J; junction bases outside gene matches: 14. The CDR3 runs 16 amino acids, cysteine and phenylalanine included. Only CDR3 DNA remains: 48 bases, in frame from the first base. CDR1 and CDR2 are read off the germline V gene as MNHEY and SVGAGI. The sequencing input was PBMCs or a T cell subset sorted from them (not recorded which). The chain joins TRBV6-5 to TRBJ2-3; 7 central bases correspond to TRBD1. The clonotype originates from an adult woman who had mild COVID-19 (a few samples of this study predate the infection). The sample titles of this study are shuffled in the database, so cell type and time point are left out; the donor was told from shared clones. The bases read TGTGCCAGCAGAAGGCGACAGGGTCAGTTCGGAGATACGCAGTATTTT. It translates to CASRRRQGQFGDTQYF.